This T cell receptor (beta chain) stems from a study of T cell responses to AZD1222 COVID-19 vaccine. Points from the study as a whole: CD4 TCRs associated with vaccination spanned spike, dominating at 160-218 and 743-854.

Repertoires were generated with immunoSEQ multiplex PCR, while TCRdb's copy carries only in-frame clones and drops some. In the table there are about 140,000 clones, approximately 91% of which are singletons. In regard to this clone: The antigen is undetermined.

Germline lookup yields CDR1 SGHVS and CDR2 FQNEAQ. CDR3 size: 14 residues. V was pared by 5 bases and J by 4 bases, with 6 bases of the junction left unmatched. Sequenced here: peripheral blood, sampled 28 days after the second dose of the MenACWY control vaccine. V usage is TRBV7-8 and J usage is TRBJ2-5; TRBD1 aligns across 8 bases. This receptor was obtained from an adult who received the MenACWY meningococcal vaccine as a control. This chain's CDR3 is CASSRTGYPETQYF. CDR3 DNA: TGTGCCAGCAGCAGGACAGGGTACCCAGAGACCCAGTACTTC.